The 9 T cell receptor beta chains listed next were all sequenced from one sample in a study of T cell responses to AZD1222 COVID-19 vaccine. Clones were sequenced by immunoSEQ multiplex PCR, and TCRdb holds only the in-frame ones, with some missing. This sample has 150,000 to 200,000 clones; 85% to 90% occur once, and the top ten carry roughly 6.9%. The sequencing used peripheral blood, collected on day 0 of AZD1222 vaccination. The receptors were sampled from an adult in good health.

This clone was seen only once. This sequence joins TRBV7-9 and TRBJ1-3; D call uncertain. V was clipped by 3 bases and J by 0 bases, with 3 bases between them. Per germline, CDR1 SEHNR and CDR2 FQNEAQ (reference sequence). The CDR3 spans 13 residues. The CDR3 DNA reads TGTGCCAGCAGCTTCACCTCTGGAAACACCATATATTTT. Amino acids: CASSFTSGNTIYF.

The gene calls are TRBV19 and TRBJ2-7, with 11 bases aligning to TRBD1. Germline CDR1 is LNHDA and CDR2 is SQIVND (reference sequence). The trim removed 3 bases at V and 2 bases at J, leaving 9 bases unmatched. This CDR3 has 17 residues. Here the CDR3 DNA reads TGTGCCAGTAGTATTCTGGGACAGGGGGAACGGACCTACGAGCAGTACTTC. It specifies CASSILGQGERTYEQYF.

The chain links TRBV2 to TRBJ1-4; D is perhaps TRBD1 (5 bases). The CDR3 has 15 amino acids. Germline assignment: CDR1 SNHLY and CDR2 FYNNEI. Deletions cut 8 bases from V and 3 bases from J, with 16 bases between. The chain's CDR3 is CASSPQGASNEKLFF. The CDR3 nucleotides are TGTGCCAGCTCCCCTCAGGGCGCGTCTAATGAAAAACTGTTTTTT.

The chain links TRBV29-1 to TRBJ1-2; TRBD1 matches 10 bases. Germline trimming cut 6 bases from V and 5 bases from J; bases unmatched to any gene: 6. This CDR3 comprises 13 residues. CDR1 is SQVTM and CDR2 is ANQGSEA in the germline V gene. The CDR3 loop reads CSVQGQGWYGYTF. CDR3 DNA sequence: TGCAGCGTCCAGGGACAGGGGTGGTATGGCTACACCTTC.

This clone has just one count. The gene calls are TRBV6-5 and TRBJ1-6; TRBD1 matches 7 bases. CDR1 is MNHEY and CDR2 is SVGAGI in the germline V gene. V shed 7 bases and J 10 bases; nucleotides not matched to a gene: 4. CDR3 length: 12 amino acids. The CDR3 loop reads CASTGGRSPLHF. Here the CDR3 DNA reads TGTGCCAGCACAGGGGGTCGGTCACCCCTCCACTTT.

This chain uses TRBV18 with TRBJ1-1, with D unresolved. The germline V and J ends were trimmed by 6 bases and 0 bases, with 5 bases remaining between them. CDR1 KGHSH and CDR2 LQKENI come from the germline V gene. The CDR3 has 12 amino acids. The CDR3 reads CASSRLNTEAFF. The CDR3 nucleotides are TGTGCCAGCTCGAGACTGAACACTGAAGCTTTCTTT.

This clone has only a few counts. V usage is TRBV2 and J usage is TRBJ2-2; perhaps TRBD1 as D (6 bases). The V end was cut by 6 bases, the J end by 3 bases, with 8 bases between. This CDR3 has 13 residues. Germline CDR1 reads SNHLY; CDR2 reads FYNNEI. CDR3: CASRDSYTGELFF. CDR3 sequence (DNA): TGTGCCAGCAGGGACAGCTACACCGGGGAGCTGTTTTTT.

The V and J genes are TRBV7-6 and TRBJ2-7; D may be TRBD2 (5 bases). V shed 5 bases and J shed 0 bases, with 17 bases lying between them. The length of the CDR3 is 16 residues. Germline-derived CDR1 and CDR2 are SGHVS and FNYEAQ. CDR3 in amino acids: CASSPRAGGSSYEQYV. Here the CDR3 DNA reads TGTGCCAGCAGCCCCCGGGCGGGTGGAAGCTCCTACGAGCAGTACGTC.

This sequence joins TRBV27 and TRBJ2-5; D uncertain. V dropped 5 bases and J dropped 5 bases, with 12 bases sitting between them. Germline V CDR1 and CDR2: MNHEY, SMNVEV (reference sequence). CDR3 length equals 13 residues. The CDR3 is CASSISMEETQYF. The CDR3, as DNA: TGTGCCAGCAGTATTAGTATGGAGGAGACCCAGTACTTC.